This T cell receptor (beta chain) was documented in a study of blood T cells in healthy people across ages. This clonotype was found a few times. CDR1 is LGHNA and CDR2 is YNFKEQ in the germline V gene. Between the trimmed V and J ends, which lost 0 bases and 0 bases, there was a span of 9 bases. The CDR3 is 16 residues long. A J-beta primer mix and a sample-barcoded 5' primer were used in a second PCR of about 6 to 12 cycles. Via MiXCR, TCRdb re-called the 5' RACE reads, giving one row per CDR3 protein. Of around 800,000 distinct CDR3 sequences in the sample, about 55% are singletons; the top ten hold 40% to 50%.

This sequence was found in a man of 80 years or more in good health. The rearrangement links TRBV4-2 to TRBJ2-1, with D possibly being TRBD2 (5 bases). Sequenced sample: blood. CDR3 in DNA: TGTGCCAGCAGCCAAGATGAAAGCGGCTCCTACAATGAGCAGTTCTTC. Encoded protein: CASSQDESGSYNEQFF.